One sample yielded the 30 T cell receptor beta chains listed below, sequenced in a study of shared clonotypes between healthy human individuals. The protocol was immunoSEQ multiplex PCR, while the TCRdb copy is restricted to in-frame clones and leaves out a portion. The data contain approximately 530,000 clones, 90% to 97% of them seen just once; the ten biggest clones take up roughly 0.06%. The material sequenced was naive CD4+ T cells sorted from blood. Regarding subset: CD45RA+ positively selected. These receptors were obtained from a woman aged 25 to 39 in good health.

This CDR3 is CATRGVGSYEQYF. CDR3 nucleotides: TGTGCCACCAGAGGCGTCGGGTCCTACGAGCAGTACTTC. The J gene is TRBJ2-7, the V gene TRBV15; no firm D call. CDR1 and CDR2 from the germline V gene are LNHNV and YYDKDF (reference sequence). The CDR3 runs to 13 residues. The V gene lost 6 bases and the J gene lost 1 base, with 10 bases spanning the gap. The full variable domain, in which reference TRBV15 and TRBJ2-7 provide the parts outside the CDR3, is DAMVIQNPRYQVTQFGKPVTLSCSQTLNHNVMYWYQQKSSQAPKLLFHYYDKDFNNEADTPDNFQSRRPNTSFCFLDIRSPGLGDTAMYLCATRGVGSYEQYFGPGTRLTVT.

This chain connects TRBV6-1 to TRBJ1-5; D possibly corresponds to TRBD1 (6 bases). The V gene lost 4 bases and the J gene lost 5 bases, with 15 bases spanning the gap. The germline V gene has CDR1 MNHNS and CDR2 SASEGT. The CDR3 length is 15 residues. The CDR3 spells CASSGGPVRDQPQHF. CDR3 DNA: TGTGCCAGCAGTGGGGGGCCGGTTAGAGATCAGCCCCAGCATTTT.

J is TRBJ2-2 and V is TRBV5-1; the D gene could be TRBD1 or TRBD2 (5 bases each). The V end was cut by 0 bases, the J end by 3 bases, with 12 bases between. The CDR3 loop spans 16 amino acids. CDR1 and CDR2 from the germline V gene are SGHRS and YFSETQ. In DNA form, the CDR3 reads TGCGCCAGCAGCTTGGATAGGCAGGGAGACACCGGGGAGCTGTTTTTT. Translated, it gives CASSLDRQGDTGELFF.

The rearrangement links TRBV7-9 to TRBJ2-2; D gene unclear. The CDR3 runs 15 residues. Trimming stripped 3 bases from V and 6 bases from J, with 14 bases between. Germline V gene lookup returns CDR1 SEHNR and CDR2 FQNEAQ (reference sequence). The CDR3 reads CASSFKGSVAGELFF. In nucleotides, the CDR3 is TGTGCCAGCAGCTTTAAGGGAAGCGTCGCCGGGGAGCTGTTTTTT.

This rearrangement joins TRBV11-1 to TRBJ2-5, with TRBD1 matching over 9 bases. The J call could be wrong; TRBJ2-7 is a better fit for the DNA end. The CDR3 length is 15 residues. In germline, CDR1 is SGHAT, CDR2 FQDESV (reference sequence). This CDR3 is CASSVRGQGRYEQYF. The CDR3 bases are TGTGCCAGCAGCGTCCGAGGACAGGGGCGGTACGAGCAGTACTTC.

The gene calls are TRBV10-1 and TRBJ2-1, with 16 bases aligning to TRBD2. After removal of 1 base from V and 7 bases from J, the junction contained 4 bases not matched to a gene. The CDR3 totals 17 residues. From germline, CDR1 is WNHNN and CDR2 SYGVQD (reference sequence). The CDR3 loop is CASSEWGLAGGRNEQFF. Written as DNA, the CDR3 is TGCGCCAGCAGTGAGTGGGGACTAGCGGGAGGGCGGAATGAGCAGTTCTTC.

The rearrangement uses TRBV5-1 and TRBJ2-5; either TRBD1 or TRBD2 may supply D (6 bases each). Trimming removed 4 bases at V and 9 bases at J, with 28 bases between. Germline values: CDR1 SGHRS, CDR2 YFSETQ. CDR3 length: 17 residues. The CDR3 nucleotides read TGCGCCAGCAGCCATTGGGGGGAACAGACAGGCCGGAGGGCCCAGTACTTC. Translation: CASSHWGEQTGRRAQYF.

This clone was detected only once. V usage is TRBV6-1 and J usage is TRBJ2-1, with TRBD1 matching 9 bases. Germline V gives CDR1 MNHNS, CDR2 SASEGT. The CDR3 is 14 amino acids. The V and J ends lost 4 bases and 4 bases, in that order; junction bases with no gene match: 2. CDR3 loop: CASSVGQGYNEQFF. In DNA, the CDR3 is TGTGCCAGCAGTGTCGGACAGGGGTACAATGAGCAGTTCTTC.

This clone was found once. The J gene is TRBJ1-4, the V gene TRBV4-1; 8 positions agree with TRBD1. Germline values: CDR1 MGHRA, CDR2 YSYEKL. Germline trimming cut 6 bases from V and 8 bases from J; bases unmatched to any gene: 23. This CDR3 spans 19 amino acids. The CDR3 coding sequence is TGCGCCAGCAGTCCAAAAGGACAGGGAAGGCTTAGGGCGGTAGAAAAACTGTTTTTT. Amino acids: CASSPKGQGRLRAVEKLFF.

The chain links TRBV5-6 to TRBJ1-5, with a weak D call TRBD1 (6 bases). The CDR3 length is 15 residues. V gave up 4 bases and J gave up 3 bases, with 14 bases separating them. The germline CDR1 and CDR2 sequences are SGHDT and YYEEEE. CDR3 protein: CASSPRTAYNQPQHF. CDR3 bases: TGTGCCAGCAGCCCGCGGACAGCCTACAATCAGCCCCAGCATTTT.

This chain links TRBV6-1 with TRBJ1-2; 7 nucleotides line up with TRBD1. V dropped 6 bases and J dropped 4; count of bases not matched to a gene: 11. This CDR3 spans 15 amino acids. CDR1 MNHNS and CDR2 SASEGT come from the germline V gene. The CDR3 DNA follows: TGTGCCAGCAGAGCGGGACAGATATCCTCCTATGGCTACACCTTC. Translated: CASRAGQISSYGYTF.

The chain couples TRBV4-1 to TRBJ2-1, with D uncertain. The CDR3 loop spans 15 amino acids. V shed 0 bases and J shed 2 bases, with 8 bases lying between them. Germline CDR1 reads MGHRA; CDR2 reads YSYEKL. CDR3 DNA sequence: TGCGCCAGCAGCCAAGACCCCGGACCCTACAATGAGCAGTTCTTC. Protein product: CASSQDPGPYNEQFF.

The rearrangement links TRBV30 to TRBJ1-6; D gene unclear. With 1 base removed from V and 0 bases from J, the gap between germline ends came to 16 bases. There are 18 residues in the CDR3. CDR1 GTSNPN and CDR2 SVGIG come from the germline V gene (reference sequence). In nucleotides, the CDR3 is TGTGCCTGGAGTGGAGGATTCGAGGTCCCCTCCTATAATTCACCCCTCCACTTT. It yields the protein CAWSGGFEVPSYNSPLHF.

The V call is TRBV28, the J call TRBJ2-1; TRBD2 aligns across 7 bases. Germline CDR1 MDHEN, CDR2 SYDVKM. The CDR3 extends over 15 amino acids. The V segment lost 3 bases and the J segment 5 bases; nucleotides outside the gene matches: 7. The CDR3 coding sequence is TGTGCCAGCAGTTTGTGGGGGGGAACCAACAATGAGCAGTTCTTC. The encoded protein is CASSLWGGTNNEQFF. Variable domain in full (rest from reference TRBV28 and TRBJ2-1): DVKVTQSSRYLVKRTGEKVFLECVQDMDHENMFWYRQDPGLGLRLIYFSYDVKMKEKGDIPEGYSVSREKKERFSLILESASTNQTSMYLCASSLWGGTNNEQFFGPGTRLTVL.

This chain uses TRBV4-1 with TRBJ2-7, with 11 bases that match TRBD2. The CDR3 loop spans 16 amino acids. Per germline, CDR1 MGHRA and CDR2 YSYEKL. The ends lost 4 bases at V and 0 bases at J; junction bases unmatched: 5. The CDR3 nucleotides are TGCGCCAGCAGCCGAGTACTAGCGGGAGTCTCCTACGAGCAGTACTTC. Residues: CASSRVLAGVSYEQYF.

The V gene is TRBV5-1, the J gene TRBJ2-4; D unresolved. V was cut by 3 bases and J by 7 bases, with 5 bases left in between. Germline assignment: CDR1 SGHRS and CDR2 YFSETQ. The CDR3 sequence is 11 residues long. CDR3 sequence: CASSSDNIQYF. For the CDR3, the DNA is TGCGCCAGCAGCTCGGATAACATTCAGTACTTC.

The chain recombines TRBV29-1 with TRBJ2-1; D not resolved. Looked up from germline, CDR1 is SQVTM and CDR2 is ANQGSEA. Trimming stripped 6 bases from V and 0 bases from J, with 15 bases between. CDR3 size: 15 residues. DNA of the CDR3: TGCAGCGTAGCTCCCACTTTAAGCTCCTACAATGAGCAGTTCTTC. It is translated as CSVAPTLSSYNEQFF.

The V gene is TRBV7-9, the J gene TRBJ2-5, with 7 bases matching TRBD2. The closer fit of TRBJ2-7 to the DNA end suggests the J call may be wrong. The CDR3 sequence is 16 residues long. Germline V gene lookup returns CDR1 SEHNR and CDR2 FQNEAQ (reference sequence). The CDR3 region is CASSSHLGGGPHEQYF. For the CDR3, the DNA is TGTGCCAGCAGCTCGCACCTGGGCGGGGGTCCCCACGAGCAGTACTTC.

This clone has only one observation. CDR3 nucleotides: TGTGCCAGCTCACCCGGAGGGGTAGACAGAGCCCCCAATGGCTACACCTTC. Translation: CASSPGGVDRAPNGYTF. J is TRBJ1-2 and V is TRBV18; a weak D match, TRBD1 (5 bases). With 3 bases removed from V and 6 bases from J, the gap between germline ends came to 23 bases. The CDR3 totals 17 residues. Germline V gene sequence: CDR1 KGHSH, CDR2 LQKENI.

This chain connects TRBV6-5 to TRBJ2-7, with TRBD2 matching over 11 bases. V lost 6 bases, J lost 6 bases, and 4 bases stayed unmatched. The CDR3 consists of 13 residues. The germline V gene has CDR1 MNHEY and CDR2 SVGAGI. The CDR3 is CASRLAGGREQYF. As DNA, the CDR3 is TGTGCCAGCAGGTTAGCGGGAGGGCGCGAGCAGTACTTC.

The V and J genes are TRBV19 and TRBJ1-1; 7 bases fit TRBD1. With V trimmed by 5 bases and J by 4 bases, 4 bases remained unmatched. The germline V gene has CDR1 LNHDA and CDR2 SQIVND (reference sequence). This CDR3 has 13 residues. The CDR3 coding sequence is TGTGCCAGTAGTGAACAGGGGACCACTGAAGCTTTCTTT. It yields the protein CASSEQGTTEAFF.

The chain uses TRBV5-1 and TRBJ1-3, with D hard to call. V was pared by 7 bases and J by 3 bases, with 14 bases between. Germline V lookup: CDR1 SGHRS, CDR2 YFSETQ. The CDR3 covers 14 residues. The CDR3 region is CASRRGILGNTIYF. Here the CDR3 DNA reads TGCGCCAGCCGCCGTGGTATACTTGGAAACACCATATATTTT.

V gene TRBV7-2 combines with J gene TRBJ2-7, with 9 nucleotides matching TRBD2. This CDR3 spans 14 amino acids. The germline CDR1 and CDR2 sequences are SGHTA and FQGNSA. The V and J ends lost 4 bases and 6 bases, in that order; junction bases with no gene match: 7. CDR3 amino acids: CASSSGLASGEQYF. As DNA, the CDR3 is TGTGCCAGCAGCTCGGGACTAGCAAGTGGCGAGCAGTACTTC.

CDR3 protein: CASSVDQGQLNTEAFF. In DNA form, the CDR3 reads TGTGCCAGCAGCGTCGACCAGGGACAGTTGAACACTGAAGCTTTCTTT. The chain uses TRBV9 and TRBJ1-1, with TRBD1 identical over 7 bases. The CDR3 has 16 residues. V was clipped by 2 bases and J by 0 bases; unmatched bases: 7. Germline CDR1 is SGDLS and CDR2 is YYNGEE.

The chain joins TRBV30 to TRBJ2-6, with D perhaps TRBD2 (5 bases). CDR3 length equals 16 residues. Per the germline V gene, CDR1 is GTSNPN and CDR2 is SVGIG (reference sequence). V gave up 2 bases and J gave up 3 bases, with 14 bases separating them. The CDR3 DNA reads as TGTGCCTGGAGTCCGCCCCGGGCGGGTGGGGCCAACGTCCTGACTTTC. It translates to CAWSPPRAGGANVLTF.

The genes are TRBV6-1 and TRBJ1-1; D remains unclear. Trimming cost V 6 bases and J 1 base, with 6 bases left between them. The CDR3 runs 12 residues. CDR1 is MNHNS, CDR2 SASEGT, per germline. The CDR3 DNA sequence: TGTGCCAGCAGGAGGGAGAACACTGAAGCTTTCTTT. It yields the protein CASRRENTEAFF.

This CDR3 reads CASSNRDLARRGNEQFF. Written as DNA, the CDR3 is TGTGCCAGCAGTAACAGGGATCTAGCGAGGAGGGGGAATGAGCAGTTCTTC. V is TRBV28 and J is TRBJ2-1, with D perhaps TRBD1 or TRBD2 (6 bases each). Trimming pared 5 bases from V and 7 bases from J, leaving 24 bases between. Looked up from germline, CDR1 is MDHEN and CDR2 is SYDVKM. This CDR3 has 17 residues.

The chain uses TRBV1 and TRBJ2-5; TRBD2 was called by the table and not checked on the DNA. TRBV1 is a listed pseudogene. CDR3 length equals 12 residues. The CDR3 reads CTSSQVEETQYF. CDR3 DNA sequence: TGCACCAGCAGCCAAGTGGAGGAGACCCAGTACTTC.

This clone has a handful of counts. V usage is TRBV4-1 and J usage is TRBJ2-7, with D hard to call. Trimming cost V 1 base and J 2 bases, with 15 bases left between them. Germline values: CDR1 MGHRA, CDR2 YSYEKL. The CDR3 consists of 16 residues. DNA for the CDR3: TGCGCCAGCAGCCAAGTGTCCGGCAGCGTACCCTACGAGCAGTACTTC. The encoded protein is CASSQVSGSVPYEQYF.

The chain links TRBV6-5 to TRBJ2-3; the match to TRBD2 covers 8 bases. Germline values: CDR1 MNHEY, CDR2 SVGAGI. The CDR3 contains 15 residues. Trimming cost V 4 bases and J 0 bases; bases outside gene matches: 3. CDR3 coding DNA: TGTGCCAGCAGTTTAGCGGGGACTAGCACAGATACGCAGTATTTT. This translates into CASSLAGTSTDTQYF.